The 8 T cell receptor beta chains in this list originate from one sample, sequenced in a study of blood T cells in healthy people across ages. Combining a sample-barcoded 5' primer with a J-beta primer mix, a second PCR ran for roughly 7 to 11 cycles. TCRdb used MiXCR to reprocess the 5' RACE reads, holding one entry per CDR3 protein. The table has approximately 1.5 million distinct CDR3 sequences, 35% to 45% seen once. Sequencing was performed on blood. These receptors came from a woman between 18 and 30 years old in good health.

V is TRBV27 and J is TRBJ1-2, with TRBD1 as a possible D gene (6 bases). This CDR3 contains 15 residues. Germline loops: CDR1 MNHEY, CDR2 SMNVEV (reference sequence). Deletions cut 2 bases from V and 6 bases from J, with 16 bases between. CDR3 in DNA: TGTGCCAGCAGTTTAACCTCACAGGGAGGAGATGGCTACACCTTC. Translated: CASSLTSQGGDGYTF.

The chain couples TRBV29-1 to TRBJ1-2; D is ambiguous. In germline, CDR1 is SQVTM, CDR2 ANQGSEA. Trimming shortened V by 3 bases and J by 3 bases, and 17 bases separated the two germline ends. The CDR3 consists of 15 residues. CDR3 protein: CSVDSWARRYYGYTF. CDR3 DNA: TGCAGCGTTGACTCTTGGGCGAGACGGTACTATGGCTACACCTTC.

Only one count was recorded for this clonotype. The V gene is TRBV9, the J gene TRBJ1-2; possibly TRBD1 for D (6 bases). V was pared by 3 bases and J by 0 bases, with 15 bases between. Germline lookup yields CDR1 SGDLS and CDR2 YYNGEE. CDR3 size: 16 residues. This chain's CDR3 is CASSDRQVTANYGYTF. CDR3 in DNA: TGTGCCAGCAGCGACCGACAGGTTACGGCTAACTATGGCTACACCTTC.

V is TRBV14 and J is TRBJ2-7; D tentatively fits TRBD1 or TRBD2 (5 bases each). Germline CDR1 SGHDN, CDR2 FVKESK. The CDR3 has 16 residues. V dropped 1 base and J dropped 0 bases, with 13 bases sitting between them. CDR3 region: CASSQVMGVSSYEQYF. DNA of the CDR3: TGTGCCAGCAGCCAAGTTATGGGGGTAAGCTCCTACGAGCAGTACTTC.

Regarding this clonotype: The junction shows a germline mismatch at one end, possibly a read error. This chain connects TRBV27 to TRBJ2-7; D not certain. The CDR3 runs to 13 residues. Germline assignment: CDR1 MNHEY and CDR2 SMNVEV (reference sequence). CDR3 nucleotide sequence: TGTTCCAGCAGTTTATTAGGTGGATACGAGCAGTACTTC. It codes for CSSSLLGGYEQYF.

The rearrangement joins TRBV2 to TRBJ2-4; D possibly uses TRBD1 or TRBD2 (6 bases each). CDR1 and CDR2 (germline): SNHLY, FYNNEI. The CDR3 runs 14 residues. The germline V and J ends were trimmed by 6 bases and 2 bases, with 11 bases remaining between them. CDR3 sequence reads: CASRDGGPKNIQYF. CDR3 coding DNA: TGTGCCAGCAGGGATGGGGGGCCCAAAAACATTCAGTACTTC.

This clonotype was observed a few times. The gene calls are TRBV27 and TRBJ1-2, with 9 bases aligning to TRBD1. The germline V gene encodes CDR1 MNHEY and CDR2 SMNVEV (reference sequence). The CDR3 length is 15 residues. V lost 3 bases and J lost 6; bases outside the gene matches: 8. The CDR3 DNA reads TGTGCCAGCAGTTTTTGGGGGACAGGGTCAGATGGCTACACCTTC. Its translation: CASSFWGTGSDGYTF.

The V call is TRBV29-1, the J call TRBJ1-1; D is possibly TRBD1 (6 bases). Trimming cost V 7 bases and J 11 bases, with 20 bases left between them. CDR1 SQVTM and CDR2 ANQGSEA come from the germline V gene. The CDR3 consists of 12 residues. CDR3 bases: TGCAGCGCCCAGGGAGGGGGGGAGTATGCTTTCTTT. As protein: CSAQGGGEYAFF.